The clone carrying this T cell receptor (beta chain) was seen a few times. One end of the junction varies from germline; a read error may be responsible. Germline V gene sequence: CDR1 MDHEN, CDR2 SYDVKM. This CDR3 has 13 residues. The record originates from a study of blood T cells in healthy people across ages. Study-wide context: T cells yielded about one barcoded beta molecule per two cells through template switching.

Every sample yielded at least 6 million isolated PBMCs. Alongside a J-beta primer mix, a sample-barcoded 5' primer served in a second PCR lasting roughly 6 to 11 cycles. TCRdb recomputed calls from the 5' RACE reads with MiXCR, one row per CDR3 protein. There are 1.4 million to 1.5 million distinct CDR3 sequences in the sample; approximately 42% occur only once, and approximately 7.9% lies in the top ten. Sequenced input: blood. V usage is TRBV28 and J usage is TRBJ2-7, with TRBD1 matching over 10 bases. This sequence originates from a woman in her late teens or twenties in good health. The CDR3 is CAISWDRGYEQYF. The CDR3 nucleotides are TGTGCCATCAGTTGGGACAGGGGTTACGAGCAGTACTTC.